This T cell receptor (beta chain) was observed in a study of shared clonotypes between healthy human individuals. Broader study findings: Among the subsets, naive ones generally showed larger estimated richness than memory ones. Sample collection involved blood only; tissue repertoires are likely different.

Notes on this clone: Antigen specificity is unknown.

Libraries were prepared by immunoSEQ multiplex PCR; TCRdb keeps only in-frame clonotypes and omits some of them. Of 2 million to 3 million clones in the sample, approximately 90% are singletons; the top ten hold over 0.12%. Specimen: naive CD4+ T cells sorted from blood. Subset indicated: CD45RA+ positively selected. The clonotype was recovered from a man aged 18 to 35 in good health.

CDR3 in DNA: TGCGCCAGCAGCCAAGGACAGATATATTCACCCCTCCACTTT. Amino acids: CASSQGQIYSPLHF. This chain uses TRBV4-1 with TRBJ1-6, with D perhaps matching TRBD1 (5 bases). CDR1 is MGHRA and CDR2 is YSYEKL in the germline V gene. The V and J ends lost 1 base and 8 bases respectively, with 9 bases between them. The CDR3 is 14 residues long.